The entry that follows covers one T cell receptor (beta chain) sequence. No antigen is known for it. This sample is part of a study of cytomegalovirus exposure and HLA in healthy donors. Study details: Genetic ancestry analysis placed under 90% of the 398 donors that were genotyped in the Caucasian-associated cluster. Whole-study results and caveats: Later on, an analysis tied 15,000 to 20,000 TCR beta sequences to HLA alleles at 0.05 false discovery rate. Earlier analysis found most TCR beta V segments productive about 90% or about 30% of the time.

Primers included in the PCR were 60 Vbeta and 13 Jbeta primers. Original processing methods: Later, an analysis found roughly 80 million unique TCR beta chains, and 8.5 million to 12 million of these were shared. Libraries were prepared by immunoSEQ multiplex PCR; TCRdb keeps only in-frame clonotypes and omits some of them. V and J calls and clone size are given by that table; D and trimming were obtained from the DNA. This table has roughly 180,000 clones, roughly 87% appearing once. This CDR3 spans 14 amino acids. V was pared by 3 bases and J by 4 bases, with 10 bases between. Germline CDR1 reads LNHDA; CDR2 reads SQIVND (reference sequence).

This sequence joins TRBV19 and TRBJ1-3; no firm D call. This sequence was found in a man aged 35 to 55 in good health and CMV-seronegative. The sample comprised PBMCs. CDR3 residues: CASSIAHLGNTIYF. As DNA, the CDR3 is TGTGCCAGTAGTATCGCGCATCTGGGAAACACCATATATTTT.